Reported below is one T cell receptor (beta chain). The data are from a study of blood T cells in healthy people across ages. Together with a sample-barcoded 5' primer, a J-beta primer mix was included in a second PCR lasting about 7 to 11 cycles. Via MiXCR, TCRdb re-called the 5' RACE reads, giving one row per CDR3 protein. The data hold roughly 1.9 million distinct CDR3 sequences, with approximately 40% observed a single time. The CDR3 loop spans 15 amino acids. Trimming at V came to 1 base and at J to 1 base, leaving 3 bases not matched to a gene. Per the germline V gene, CDR1 is SEHNR and CDR2 is FQNEAQ (reference sequence).

The chain carries TRBV7-9 and TRBJ2-5; the match to TRBD1 covers 7 bases. This sequence was found in a human donor in good health. The sequenced sample consisted of blood. The CDR3 region has the DNA TGTGCCAGCAGCTTAGAGGGACAGTCCCAAGAGACCCAGTACTTC. This sequence encodes CASSLEGQSQETQYF.